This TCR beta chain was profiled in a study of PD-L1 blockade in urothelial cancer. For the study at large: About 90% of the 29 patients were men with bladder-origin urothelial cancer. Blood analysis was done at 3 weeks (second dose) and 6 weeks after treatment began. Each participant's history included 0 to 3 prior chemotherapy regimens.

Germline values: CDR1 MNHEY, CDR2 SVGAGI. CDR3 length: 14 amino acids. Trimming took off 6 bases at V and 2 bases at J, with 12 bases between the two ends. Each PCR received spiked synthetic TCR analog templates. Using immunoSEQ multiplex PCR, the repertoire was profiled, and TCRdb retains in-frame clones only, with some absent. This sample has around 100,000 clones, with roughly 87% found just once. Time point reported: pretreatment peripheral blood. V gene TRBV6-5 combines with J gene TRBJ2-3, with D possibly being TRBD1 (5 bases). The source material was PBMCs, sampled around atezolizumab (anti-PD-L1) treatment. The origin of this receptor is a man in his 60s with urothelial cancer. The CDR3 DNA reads TGTGCCAGCAGCCTAGGTGGGGCCACAGATACGCAGTATTTT. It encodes CASSLGGATDTQYF.